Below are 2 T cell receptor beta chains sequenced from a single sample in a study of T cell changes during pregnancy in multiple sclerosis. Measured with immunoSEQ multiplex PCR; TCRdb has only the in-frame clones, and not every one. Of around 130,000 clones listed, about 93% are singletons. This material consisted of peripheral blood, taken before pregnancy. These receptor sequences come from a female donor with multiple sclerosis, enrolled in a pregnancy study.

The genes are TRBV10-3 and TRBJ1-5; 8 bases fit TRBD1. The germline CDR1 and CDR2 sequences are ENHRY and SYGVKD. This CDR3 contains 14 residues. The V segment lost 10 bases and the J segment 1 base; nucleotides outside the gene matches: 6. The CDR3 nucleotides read TGTGCCACAACGGACAGGGAGAGCAATCAGCCCCAGCATTTT. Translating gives CATTDRESNQPQHF.

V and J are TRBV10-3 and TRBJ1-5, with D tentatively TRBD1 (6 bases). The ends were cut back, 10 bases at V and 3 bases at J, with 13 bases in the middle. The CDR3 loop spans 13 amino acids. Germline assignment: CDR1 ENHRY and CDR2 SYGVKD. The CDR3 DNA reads TGTGCCACCCATGGACAGCTCAATCAGCCCCAGCATTTT. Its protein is CATHGQLNQPQHF.